This T cell receptor (beta chain) was recorded in a study of T cells expressing NK-cell markers. As for the study in general: Seven HCMV-seropositive donors and one seronegative donor made up the eight sequenced donors.

Regarding the study as a whole: A range of about 1.0-8% of CD8+ T cells consisted of dominant NKG2C+ clonotypes in more than five donors.

Concerning this clonotype: Its matching antigen is unknown.

5'RACE template switching built TCR beta cDNA with unique molecular identifiers. TCRdb re-called the 5' RACE reads and shows each CDR3 protein once, DNA omitted. The listing contains a few hundred thousand distinct CDR3 sequences. Germline loops: CDR1 KGHSH, CDR2 LQKENI. CDR3 length: 15 amino acids. The TCR comes from a man aged 18-75 years in good health. The chain couples TRBV18 to TRBJ1-1; the TRBD1 assignment by TCRdb is unverifiable without DNA. The sample comprised blood T cells: a sorted CD56 or NKG2C T cell subset, CD4+ or CD8+ T cells, or bulk PBMC T cells (not recorded which). CDR3 sequence reads: CASSPGRGVGAEAFF.